Shown below are 24 T cell receptor beta chains from a single sample sequenced in a study of shared clonotypes between healthy human individuals. Measured with immunoSEQ multiplex PCR; TCRdb has only the in-frame clones, and not every one. The sample comprises approximately 1.1 million clones, around 82% of which are singletons, and 0.5% to 0.6% rests with the top ten. Sequencing was done on a sample of memory CD4+ T cells from PBMCs. Subset reported: CD45RA-negative fraction. These receptor sequences come from a young man in good health. Some clones in this sample may be carry-over from other donors' samples.

The CDR3 region has the DNA TGTGCCACGCAGACACTATCTGGAAACACCATATATTTT. Protein: CATQTLSGNTIYF. The chain links TRBV18 to TRBJ1-3; no reliable D call. Trimming shortened V by 10 bases and J by 1 base, and 11 bases separated the two germline ends. From germline, CDR1 is KGHSH and CDR2 LQKENI. This CDR3 spans 13 amino acids.

V and J are TRBV2 and TRBJ2-5, with D perhaps TRBD1 (5 bases). CDR3 size: 15 residues. Germline CDR1 SNHLY, CDR2 FYNNEI. Trimming left V 1 base short and J 5 bases short, with 14 bases between. As DNA, the CDR3 is TGTGCCAGCAGTGAAGAGGGGTCTGGGATGGAGACCCAGTACTTC. Residues: CASSEEGSGMETQYF. The full variable domain, completed using reference TRBV2 and TRBJ2-5, is EPEVTQTPSHQVTQMGQEVILRCVPISNHLYFYWYRQILGQKVEFLVSFYNNEISEKSEIFDDQFSVERPDGSNFTLKIRSTKLEDSAMYFCASSEEGSGMETQYFGPGTRLLVL.

This chain uses TRBV5-1 with TRBJ2-3; 16 nucleotides align to TRBD2. The V gene end was trimmed by 3 bases and the J gene end by 5 bases; junction bases not matched to a gene: 12. CDR1 is SGHRS, CDR2 YFSETQ, per germline. There are 19 residues in the CDR3. CDR3 nucleotide sequence: TGCGCCAGCAGCTCGCGGCCCGGGACTAGCGGGAGGGGAGGAGATACGCAGTATTTT. Encoded protein: CASSSRPGTSGRGGDTQYF.

The chain joins TRBV6-5 to TRBJ2-7, with TRBD1 identical over 9 bases. Germline V CDR1 and CDR2: MNHEY, SVGAGI. V was clipped by 5 bases and J by 0 bases; unmatched bases: 5. CDR3 length equals 15 residues. CDR3 DNA sequence: TGTGCCAGCAGTAGCGGACAGGGGATCTCCTACGAGCAGTACTTC. It codes for CASSSGQGISYEQYF.

This chain joins TRBV5-6 and TRBJ1-1; D gene unclear. Germline lookup yields CDR1 SGHDT and CDR2 YYEEEE. The CDR3 contains 12 residues. With 1 base removed from V and 5 bases from J, the gap between germline ends came to 6 bases. The CDR3 coding sequence is TGTGCCAGCAGCTTGCGGGAAACTGAAGCTTTCTTT. Protein sequence: CASSLRETEAFF.

V gene TRBV11-3 combines with J gene TRBJ2-7, with D maybe TRBD2 (7 bases). The V end lost 3 bases, the J end lost 6 bases, and 9 bases lay between the germline ends. The germline V gene encodes CDR1 SGHNT and CDR2 YENEEA. This CDR3 has 12 amino acids. CDR3 loop: CASSLGGREQYF. Written as DNA, the CDR3 is TGTGCCAGCAGCTTGGGGGGGCGCGAGCAGTACTTC.

The gene calls are TRBV7-6 and TRBJ2-1, with D perhaps matching TRBD1 (5 bases). The CDR3 totals 16 residues. The ends were cut back, 5 bases at V and 5 bases at J, with 19 bases in the middle. Germline V gene data show CDR1 as SGHVS and CDR2 as FNYEAQ. The CDR3: CASSRNPGWADNEQFF. CDR3 DNA: TGTGCCAGCAGCCGAAACCCAGGGTGGGCTGACAATGAGCAGTTCTTC.

This clone was seen only once. This rearrangement joins TRBV11-2 to TRBJ2-7, with D uncertain. This CDR3 region has 14 residues. Trimming stripped 3 bases from V and 0 bases from J, with 9 bases between. Per germline, CDR1 SGHAT and CDR2 FQNNGV. CDR3 amino acids: CASSFLQASYEQYF. The CDR3 DNA reads as TGTGCCAGCAGCTTCCTCCAGGCCTCCTACGAGCAGTACTTC. Variable domain in full (rest from reference TRBV11-2 and TRBJ2-7): EAGVAQSPRYKIIEKRQSVAFWCNPISGHATLYWYQQILGQGPKLLIQFQNNGVVDDSQLPKDRFSAERLKGVDSTLKIQPAKLEDSAVYLCASSFLQASYEQYFGPGTRLTVT.

The V gene is TRBV7-8, the J gene TRBJ1-5; D is possibly TRBD1 (5 bases). The CDR3 length is 16 residues. The germline V and J ends were trimmed by 0 bases and 7 bases, with 16 bases remaining between them. In germline, CDR1 is SGHVS, CDR2 FQNEAQ. CDR3 in DNA: TGTGCCAGCAGCTTAGCGCGCATGGGGCCGGAACAGCCCCAGCATTTT. The encoded protein is CASSLARMGPEQPQHF.

With regard to this clone: The sample holds other DNA sequences that translate to the same CDR3. The chain is built from TRBV5-4 and TRBJ1-4; TRBD1 is a possible D gene (5 bases). This CDR3 comprises 15 residues. Germline values: CDR1 SGHNT, CDR2 YYREEE (reference sequence). Trimming shortened V by 5 bases and J by 7 bases, and 18 bases separated the two germline ends. The CDR3 DNA follows: TGTGCCAGCAGTTTAGCCGGGACTGGGGGTGAAAAACTGTTTTTT. It yields the protein CASSLAGTGGEKLFF.

In its sample, this clone was seen a few times. The same CDR3 is also encoded by other DNA sequences in this sample. The chain combines TRBV2 with TRBJ1-2; 7 nucleotides match TRBD1. V dropped 8 bases and J dropped 4; count of bases not matched to a gene: 10. There are 14 residues in the CDR3. Germline CDR1 is SNHLY and CDR2 is FYNNEI. CDR3: CASLRQGMGYGYTF. The CDR3, as DNA: TGTGCCAGCCTCAGACAGGGTATGGGCTATGGCTACACCTTC.

The V and J genes are TRBV28 and TRBJ2-5, with 10 bases aligning to TRBD1. CDR1 and CDR2 (germline): MDHEN, SYDVKM. V was pared by 1 base and J by 1 base, with 3 bases of the junction left unmatched. The CDR3 sequence is 16 residues long. Written as DNA, the CDR3 is TGTGCCAGCAGTTTATCGGGACAGGGGCGCCAAGAGACCCAGTACTTC. Translation gives CASSLSGQGRQETQYF.

This clone was seen a few times. The chain links TRBV19 to TRBJ1-2; D not certain. The CDR3 is made up of 13 amino acids. CDR1 is LNHDA and CDR2 is SQIVND in the germline V gene (reference sequence). The V end lost 8 bases, the J end lost 2 bases, and 12 bases lay between the germline ends. CDR3 residues: CASRPGGNYGYTF. The DNA of the CDR3 is TGTGCCAGTCGTCCGGGCGGGAACTATGGCTACACCTTC.

The chain is built from TRBV6-1 and TRBJ1-2; TRBD1 matches 8 bases. Trimming took 6 bases from V and 5 from J; bases not matched to a gene: 8. Germline CDR1 MNHNS, CDR2 SASEGT. The CDR3 contains 14 residues. The CDR3 DNA sequence: TGTGCCAGCAGAGTTGGACAGGGAGGTTATGGCTACACCTTC. This sequence encodes CASRVGQGGYGYTF.

This clone occurred once. A read error likely explains this, since a far larger clone differs by one base. The rearrangement joins TRBV5-1 to TRBJ2-7; tentatively, D is TRBD1 or TRBD2 (5 bases each). The CDR3 is 14 amino acids. CDR1 SGHRS and CDR2 YFSETQ come from the germline V gene. The CDR3 is CASSFSGTTYGQYF. In nucleotides, the CDR3 is TGCGCCAGCAGCTTCTCGGGGACCACCTACGGGCAGTACTTC.

The chain is built from TRBV28 and TRBJ1-2; TRBD1 aligns across 10 bases. The V and J ends lost 5 bases and 8 bases, in that order; junction bases with no gene match: 14. Germline CDR1 and CDR2: MDHEN and SYDVKM. This CDR3 has 16 residues. In nucleotides, the CDR3 is TGTGCCAGCAGTCTCACCCGGGACAGGGGATTGGGAGGCTACACCTTC. Its protein is CASSLTRDRGLGGYTF.

The gene calls are TRBV9 and TRBJ1-2, with 8 bases lining up with TRBD1. Germline V gene sequence: CDR1 SGDLS, CDR2 YYNGEE. The CDR3 is made up of 14 amino acids. Germline trimming cut 3 bases from V and 4 bases from J; bases unmatched to any gene: 5. For the CDR3, the DNA is TGTGCCAGCAGCGCCCGAACAGGGGGCTATGGCTACACCTTC. It codes for CASSARTGGYGYTF.

The gene calls are TRBV18 and TRBJ2-7, with 9 bases aligning to TRBD1. The CDR3 is 16 residues long. J was trimmed by 6 bases and V by 2 bases; bases with no gene match: 11. Germline V gene sequence: CDR1 KGHSH, CDR2 LQKENI. The CDR3 DNA follows: TGTGCCAGCTCACCATTTGGTTCACAGGGGGCGACCGAGCAGTACTTC. Translating it yields CASSPFGSQGATEQYF. The complete variable domain, with remaining parts taken from reference TRBV18 and TRBJ2-7, reads NAGVMQNPRHLVRRRGQEARLRCSPMKGHSHVYWYRQLPEEGLKFMVYLQKENIIDESGMPKERFSAEFPKEGPSILRIQQVVRGDSAAYFCASSPFGSQGATEQYFGPGTRLTVT.

V is TRBV27 and J is TRBJ1-2; 12 bases match TRBD1. The CDR3 is 15 residues long. Trimming cost V 8 bases and J 2 bases; bases outside gene matches: 6. CDR1 and CDR2 from the germline V gene are MNHEY and SMNVEV (reference sequence). CDR3 in DNA: TGTGCCAGCGGGACAGGGGGCAGGGGAAACTATGGCTACACCTTC. This encodes CASGTGGRGNYGYTF.

The table lists this clone with a few counts. J is TRBJ2-2 and V is TRBV7-9; D may be TRBD2 (6 bases). Germline V lookup: CDR1 SEHNR, CDR2 FQNEAQ (reference sequence). V gave up 6 bases and J gave up 5 bases, with 7 bases separating them. The CDR3 has 12 amino acids. The CDR3 here is CASRGLTGELFF. For the CDR3, the DNA is TGTGCCAGCAGGGGACTGACCGGGGAGCTGTTTTTT.

This CDR3 reads CASRGSGPMGIETQYF. CDR3 in DNA: TGCGCCAGCCGTGGAAGCGGGCCGATGGGCATTGAGACCCAGTACTTC. The rearrangement joins TRBV5-1 to TRBJ2-5; D might be TRBD2 (6 bases). This CDR3 is built from 16 residues. V lost 7 bases and J 5 bases, leaving 24 bases between the germline ends. The V gene's germline CDR1 is SGHRS and CDR2 YFSETQ.

This clone was detected many times. The rearrangement uses TRBV28 and TRBJ2-7; D is undetermined. V was cut by 3 bases and J by 3 bases, with 15 bases left in between. Germline V gives CDR1 MDHEN, CDR2 SYDVKM. This CDR3 is built from 15 residues. The CDR3 DNA follows: TGTGCCAGCAGTTTGTGGCAGACTCCCAACTACGAGCAGTACTTC. Protein product: CASSLWQTPNYEQYF.

The chain recombines TRBV19 with TRBJ2-3; TRBD2 matches 7 bases. Germline V lookup: CDR1 LNHDA, CDR2 SQIVND (reference sequence). Trimming cost V 3 bases and J 4 bases; bases outside gene matches: 10. The CDR3 is 16 residues long. Here the CDR3 reads CASSIRRASGADTQYF. The CDR3 DNA sequence: TGTGCCAGTAGTATTCGCAGGGCTAGCGGTGCAGATACGCAGTATTTT.

This clone was picked up one time. The genes are TRBV4-1 and TRBJ1-1; 11 bases are shared with TRBD1. The J segment lost 7 bases and the V segment lost 2 bases, leaving 3 bases of the junction unmatched. Germline V lookup: CDR1 MGHRA, CDR2 YSYEKL. This CDR3 has 14 amino acids. In DNA form, the CDR3 reads TGCGCCAGCAGCCAACCGGGACAGGGGGTTGAAGCTTTCTTT. Translating gives CASSQPGQGVEAFF.